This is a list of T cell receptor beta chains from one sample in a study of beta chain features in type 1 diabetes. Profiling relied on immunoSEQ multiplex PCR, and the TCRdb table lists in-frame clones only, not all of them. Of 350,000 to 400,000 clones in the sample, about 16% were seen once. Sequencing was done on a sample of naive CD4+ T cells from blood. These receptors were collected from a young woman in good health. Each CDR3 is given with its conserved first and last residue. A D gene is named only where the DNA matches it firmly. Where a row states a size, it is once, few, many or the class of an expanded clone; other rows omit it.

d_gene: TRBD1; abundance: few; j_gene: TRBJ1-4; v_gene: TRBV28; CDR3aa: CASSFSDLRGSGKLFF; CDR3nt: TGTGCCAGCAGTTTCTCCGACCTCAGGGGGTCTGGAAAACTGTTTTTT
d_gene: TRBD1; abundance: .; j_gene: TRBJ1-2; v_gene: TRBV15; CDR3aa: CATEGQGGYGYTF; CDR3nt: TGTGCCACCGAGGGACAGGGAGGGTATGGCTACACCTTC
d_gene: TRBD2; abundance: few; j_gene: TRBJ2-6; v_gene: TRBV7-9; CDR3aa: CASSLEWRGAGANVLTF; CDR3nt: TGTGCCAGCAGCTTAGAATGGCGGGGGGCTGGGGCCAACGTCCTGACTTTC
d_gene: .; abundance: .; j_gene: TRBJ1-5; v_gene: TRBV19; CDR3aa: CASAQGFQPQHF; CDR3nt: TGTGCCAGTGCCCAGGGGTTTCAGCCCCAGCATTTT
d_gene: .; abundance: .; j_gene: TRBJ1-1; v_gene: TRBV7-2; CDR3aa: CASRTDGQNTEAFF; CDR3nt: TGTGCCAGCAGAACCGACGGACAGAACACTGAAGCTTTCTTT
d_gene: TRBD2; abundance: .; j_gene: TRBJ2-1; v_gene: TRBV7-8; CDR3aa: CASSPLGLAGERNEQFF; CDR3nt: TGTGCCAGCAGCCCCTTGGGACTAGCGGGAGAACGCAATGAGCAGTTCTTC
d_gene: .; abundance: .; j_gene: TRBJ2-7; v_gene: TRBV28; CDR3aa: CASSFLRYEQYF; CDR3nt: TGTGCCAGCAGTTTCCTACGCTACGAGCAGTACTTC
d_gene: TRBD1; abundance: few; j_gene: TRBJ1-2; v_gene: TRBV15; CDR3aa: CATRPTGVYGYTF; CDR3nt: TGTGCCACCAGACCGACAGGGGTTTATGGCTACACCTTC
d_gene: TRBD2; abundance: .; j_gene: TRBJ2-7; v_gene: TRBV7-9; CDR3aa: CASSSQRDYEQYF; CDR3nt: TGTGCCAGCAGCTCGCAGCGGGACTACGAGCAGTACTTC
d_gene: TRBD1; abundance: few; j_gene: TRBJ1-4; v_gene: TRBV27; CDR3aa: CASSFTGGADEKLFF; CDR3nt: TGTGCCAGCAGTTTCACAGGGGGCGCAGATGAAAAACTGTTTTTT
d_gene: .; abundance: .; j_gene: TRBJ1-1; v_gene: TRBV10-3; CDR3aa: CAISESTGIEAFF; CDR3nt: TGTGCCATCAGTGAGTCTACGGGGATCGAAGCTTTCTTT
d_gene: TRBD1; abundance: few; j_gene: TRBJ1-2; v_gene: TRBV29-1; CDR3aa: CSVQGAGYGYTF; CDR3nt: TGCAGCGTACAGGGGGCGGGCTATGGCTACACCTTC
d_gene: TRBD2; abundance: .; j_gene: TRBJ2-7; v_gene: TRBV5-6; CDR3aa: CASSVGLAATYEQYF; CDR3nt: TGTGCCAGCAGCGTGGGACTAGCGGCGACCTACGAGCAGTACTTC
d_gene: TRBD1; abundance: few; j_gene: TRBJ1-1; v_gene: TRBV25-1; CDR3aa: CASRDRQDTEAFF; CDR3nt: TGTGCCAGCAGGGACAGGCAAGACACTGAAGCTTTCTTT
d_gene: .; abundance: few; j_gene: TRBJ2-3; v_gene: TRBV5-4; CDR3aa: CASSLGGNLRDTQYF; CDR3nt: TGTGCCAGCAGCTTGGGAGGGAATCTGAGAGATACGCAGTATTTT
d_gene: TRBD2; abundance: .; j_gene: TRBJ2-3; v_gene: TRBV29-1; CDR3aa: CSVRTSGTDTQYF; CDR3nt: TGCAGCGTCAGGACTAGCGGGACAGATACGCAGTATTTT
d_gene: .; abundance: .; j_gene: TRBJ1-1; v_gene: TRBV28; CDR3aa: CASSLLLGGGGAFF; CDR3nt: TGTGCCAGCAGTTTATTGTTGGGAGGTGGCGGAGCTTTCTTT
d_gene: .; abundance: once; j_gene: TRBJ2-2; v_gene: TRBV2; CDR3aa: CASKGQANTGELFF; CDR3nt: TGTGCCAGCAAGGGGCAGGCGAACACCGGGGAGCTGTTTTTT
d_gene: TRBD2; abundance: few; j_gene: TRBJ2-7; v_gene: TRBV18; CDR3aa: CASSRLAPPDEQYF; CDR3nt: TGTGCCAGCTCTCGACTAGCGCCTCCGGACGAGCAGTACTTC
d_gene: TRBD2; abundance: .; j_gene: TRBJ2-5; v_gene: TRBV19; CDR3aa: CASSIVGGGRRETQYF; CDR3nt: TGTGCCAGTAGTATAGTGGGGGGAGGGCGCCGAGAGACCCAGTACTTC
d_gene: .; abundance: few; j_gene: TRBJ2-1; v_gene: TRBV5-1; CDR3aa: CASSLDPYGTYNEQFF; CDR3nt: TGCGCCAGCAGCTTGGATCCCTACGGGACCTACAATGAGCAGTTCTTC
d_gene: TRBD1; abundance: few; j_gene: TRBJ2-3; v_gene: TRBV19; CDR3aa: CASRNRGSTDTQYF; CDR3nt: TGTGCCAGTAGAAACAGGGGGAGCACAGATACGCAGTATTTT
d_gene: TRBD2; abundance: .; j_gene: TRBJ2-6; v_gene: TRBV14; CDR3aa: CASSPRVAGGSGANVLTF; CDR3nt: TGTGCCAGCAGCCCCCGGGTAGCGGGAGGCTCTGGGGCCAACGTCCTGACTTTC
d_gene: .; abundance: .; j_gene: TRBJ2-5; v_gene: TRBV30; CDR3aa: CAWSVGGSQETQYF; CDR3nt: TGTGCCTGGAGTGTAGGAGGCAGCCAAGAGACCCAGTACTTC
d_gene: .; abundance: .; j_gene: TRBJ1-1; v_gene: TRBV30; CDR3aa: CAWSTQGYTEAFF; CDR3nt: TGTGCCTGGAGCACACAGGGTTACACTGAAGCTTTCTTT
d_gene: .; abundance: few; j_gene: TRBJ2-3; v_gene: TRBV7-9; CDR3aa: CASSSFTDTQYF; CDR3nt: TGTGCCAGCAGCTCCTTCACAGATACGCAGTATTTT
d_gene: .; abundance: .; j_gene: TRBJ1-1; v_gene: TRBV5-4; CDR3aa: CASATRVSTEAFF; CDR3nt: TGTGCCAGCGCCACGCGTGTGAGCACTGAAGCTTTCTTT
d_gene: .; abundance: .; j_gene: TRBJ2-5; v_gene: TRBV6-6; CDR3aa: CASTFTEGDQYF; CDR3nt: TGTGCCAGCACCTTCACGGAGGGTGACCAGTACTTC
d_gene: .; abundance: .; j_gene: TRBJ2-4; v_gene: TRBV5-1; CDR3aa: CASSLSGGLNIQYF; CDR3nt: TGCGCCAGCAGCTTGTCCGGGGGTCTAAACATTCAGTACTTC
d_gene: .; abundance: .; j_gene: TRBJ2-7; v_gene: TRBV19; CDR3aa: CASSIAPSSYEQYF; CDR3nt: TGTGCCAGTAGTATAGCCCCGAGCTCCTACGAGCAGTACTTC
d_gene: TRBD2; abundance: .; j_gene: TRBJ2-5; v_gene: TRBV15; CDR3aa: CATSASGRPGETQYF; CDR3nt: TGTGCCACCAGCGCGAGCGGGAGGCCAGGAGAGACCCAGTACTTC
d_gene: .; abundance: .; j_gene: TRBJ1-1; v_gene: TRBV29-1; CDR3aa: CSVSSAGVDTEAFF; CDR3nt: TGCAGCGTCTCAAGCGCCGGGGTGGACACTGAAGCTTTCTTT
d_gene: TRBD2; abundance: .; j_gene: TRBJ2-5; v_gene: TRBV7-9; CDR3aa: CASSWGLPTQYF; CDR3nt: TGTGCCAGCAGCTGGGGACTACCTACTCAGTACTTC
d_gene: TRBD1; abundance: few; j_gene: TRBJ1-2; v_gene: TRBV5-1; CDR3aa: CASSAGTGYRGYTF; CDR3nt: TGCGCCAGCAGTGCCGGGACAGGGTATCGGGGCTACACCTTC
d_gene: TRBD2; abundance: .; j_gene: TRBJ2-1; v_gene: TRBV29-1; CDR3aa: CSVDGGRAYNEQFF; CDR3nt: TGCAGCGTCGACGGCGGGAGGGCCTACAATGAGCAGTTCTTC
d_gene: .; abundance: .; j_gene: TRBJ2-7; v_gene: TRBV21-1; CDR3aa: CASEGRDEQYF; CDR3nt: TGTGCCAGCGAGGGGAGGGACGAGCAGTACTTC
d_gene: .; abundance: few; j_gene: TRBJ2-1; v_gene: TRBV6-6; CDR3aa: CASSRTRREYNEQFF; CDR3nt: TGTGCCAGCAGTCGGACCAGGCGGGAATACAATGAGCAGTTCTTC
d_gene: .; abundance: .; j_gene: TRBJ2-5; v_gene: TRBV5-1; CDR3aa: CASSLTGGQETQYF; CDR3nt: TGCGCCAGCAGCTTGACAGGCGGCCAAGAGACCCAGTACTTC
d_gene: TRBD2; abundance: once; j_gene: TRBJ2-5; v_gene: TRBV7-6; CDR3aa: CASSLRGSGKAGETQYF; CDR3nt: TGTGCCAGCAGCTTACGCGGTAGCGGGAAGGCAGGAGAGACCCAGTACTTC
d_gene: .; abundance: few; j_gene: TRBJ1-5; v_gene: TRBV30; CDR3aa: CAWSRQVGNQPQHF; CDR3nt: TGTGCCTGGTCACGACAGGTTGGCAATCAGCCCCAGCATTTT
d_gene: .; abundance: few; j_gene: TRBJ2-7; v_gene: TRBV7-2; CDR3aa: CASSLSPGRTSYEQYF; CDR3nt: TGTGCCAGCAGCTTGAGTCCGGGGAGGACGTCCTACGAGCAGTACTTC
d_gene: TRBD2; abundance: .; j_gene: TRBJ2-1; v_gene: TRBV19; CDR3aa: CASSISGLAGRTHEQFF; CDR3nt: TGTGCCAGTAGTATAAGCGGACTAGCGGGACGGACGCATGAGCAGTTCTTC
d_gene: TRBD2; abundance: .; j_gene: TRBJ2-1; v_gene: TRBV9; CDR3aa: CASSARTSSYNEQFF; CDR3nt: TGTGCCAGCAGCGCACGGACTAGCTCCTACAATGAGCAGTTCTTC
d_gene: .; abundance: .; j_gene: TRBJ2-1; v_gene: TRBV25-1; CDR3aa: CASSELDSDEQFF; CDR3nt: TGTGCCAGCAGTGAATTGGACTCAGACGAGCAGTTCTTC
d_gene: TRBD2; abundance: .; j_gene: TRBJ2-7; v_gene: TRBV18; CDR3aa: CASSPNLMTSGLSYEQYF; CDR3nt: TGTGCCAGCTCACCGAATCTGATGACTAGCGGCCTTTCCTACGAGCAGTACTTC
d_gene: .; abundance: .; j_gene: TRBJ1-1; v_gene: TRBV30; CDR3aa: CAWSITGTGSFF; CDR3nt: TGTGCCTGGAGTATAACCGGGACTGGGTCTTTCTTT
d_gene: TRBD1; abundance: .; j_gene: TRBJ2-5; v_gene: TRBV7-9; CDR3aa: CASSQGTGAETQYF; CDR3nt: TGTGCCAGCTCCCAAGGAACAGGGGCGGAGACCCAGTACTTC
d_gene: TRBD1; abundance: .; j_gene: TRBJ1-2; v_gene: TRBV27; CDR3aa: CASSIDPGTANYGYTF; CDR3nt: TGTGCCAGCAGCATTGACCCCGGGACAGCTAACTATGGCTACACCTTC
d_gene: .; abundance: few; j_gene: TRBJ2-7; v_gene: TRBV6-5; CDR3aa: CASTPPKASSYEQYF; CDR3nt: TGTGCCAGCACCCCTCCTAAGGCTAGCTCCTACGAGCAGTACTTC
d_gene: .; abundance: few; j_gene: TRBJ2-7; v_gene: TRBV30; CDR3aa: CAWSQANTYEQYF; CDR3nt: TGTGCCTGGAGCCAGGCAAATACCTACGAGCAGTACTTC
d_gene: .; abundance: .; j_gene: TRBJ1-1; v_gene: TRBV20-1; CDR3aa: CSAGRGTEAFF; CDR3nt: TGCAGTGCTGGGAGAGGGACTGAAGCTTTCTTT
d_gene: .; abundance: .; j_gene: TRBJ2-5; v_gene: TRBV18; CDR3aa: CASSLSLGEETQYF; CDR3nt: TGTGCCAGCTCACTATCGCTAGGAGAAGAGACCCAGTACTTC
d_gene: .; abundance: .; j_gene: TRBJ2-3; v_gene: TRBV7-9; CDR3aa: CASSLDIFRTDTQYF; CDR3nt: TGTGCCAGCAGCTTAGACATCTTCCGAACAGATACGCAGTATTTT
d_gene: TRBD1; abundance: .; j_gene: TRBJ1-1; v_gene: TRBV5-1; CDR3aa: CASRFRDRGWNTEAFF; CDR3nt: TGCGCCAGCAGATTTCGGGACAGGGGATGGAACACTGAAGCTTTCTTT
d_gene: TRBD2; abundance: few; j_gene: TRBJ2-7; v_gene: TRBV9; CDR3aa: CASSEGLAGSYEQYF; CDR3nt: TGTGCCAGCAGCGAGGGACTAGCGGGATCTTACGAGCAGTACTTC